This entry concerns a single TCR beta chain. Sequenced by immunoSEQ multiplex PCR; TCRdb stores in-frame clones only, minus some. This repertoire shows about 310,000 clones, roughly 90% found once; its top ten account for 8% to 9%. The entry originates in a study of blood T cell repertoires in COVID-19. In the study overall: Material from acute and convalescent COVID-19 was sourced from the United States, Italy and Spain.

Losses at the gene ends were 6 bases for V and 5 bases for J; bases not matched to a gene: 3. Germline V gene data show CDR1 as SNHLY and CDR2 as FYNNEI. This CDR3 spans 14 amino acids. The sequencing input was PBMCs or T cells enriched from blood (not recorded which). The chain combines TRBV2 with TRBJ1-4; 10 bases are shared with TRBD1. The source is a young woman who had recovered from COVID-19. CDR3 DNA sequence: TGTGCCAGCAGCCAGGACAGGGGGAATGAAAAACTGTTTTTT. Translating it yields CASSQDRGNEKLFF. The full variable domain, rest sourced from reference TRBV2 and TRBJ1-4, is EPEVTQTPSHQVTQMGQEVILRCVPISNHLYFYWYRQILGQKVEFLVSFYNNEISEKSEIFDDQFSVERPDGSNFTLKIRSTKLEDSAMYFCASSQDRGNEKLFFGSGTQLSVL.